This T cell receptor beta chain was recovered during a study of blood T cell repertoires in COVID-19. Produced via immunoSEQ multiplex PCR; TCRdb's table is partial and in-frame only. The table includes under 300,000 clones, 65% to 90% detected once. V trimming: 0 bases; J trimming: 7 bases; junction bases outside the gene matches: 12. CDR1 and CDR2 from the germline V gene are MGHRA and YSYEKL. The CDR3 loop spans 18 amino acids. What was sequenced was peripheral blood. The chain employs TRBV4-1 and TRBJ2-2; 9 positions agree with TRBD2. This clonotype was obtained from a human donor in a cohort sampled during active COVID-19. The CDR3 nucleotides are TGCGCCAGCAGCCAAGACCCCGGAGTAGCGGGAGCAAACGGGGAGCTGTTTTTT. Translation gives CASSQDPGVAGANGELFF.